Each of the 27 T cell receptor beta chains below was sequenced from the same sample in a study of T cells in Graves' hyperthyroidism and ophthalmopathy. RNA transcripts provided the source from which TCR beta CDR3 regions were amplified. Initially, a first-round RT-PCR of the TCR CDR3 employed the HTBI primer set. TCRdb fed the multiplex PCR reads into MiXCR, producing one record per CDR3 protein. This sample has a few hundred thousand distinct CDR3 sequences, with less than 25% found just once. The source material was blood. Receptors were obtained from a woman aged 65 to 85 with Graves' ophthalmopathy.

The chain is built from TRBV11-3 and TRBJ2-3; 9 bases agree with TRBD2. J was trimmed by 8 bases and V by 6 bases; bases with no gene match: 15. The CDR3 runs 16 residues. Germline CDR1 reads SGHNT; CDR2 reads YENEEA. The CDR3 loop is CASSQGTLAGRGTQYF. DNA for the CDR3: TGTGCCAGCAGTCAAGGAACGCTAGCGGGGCGTGGTACGCAGTATTTT.

This clonotype was seen repeatedly, ten times or more. V usage is TRBV27 and J usage is TRBJ1-1; D perhaps matches TRBD1 (6 bases). The CDR3 consists of 15 residues. Per germline, CDR1 MNHEY and CDR2 SMNVEV (reference sequence). V was clipped by 5 bases and J by 0 bases, with 13 bases between them. CDR3 protein: CASSLTGSLNTEAFF. CDR3 DNA: TGTGCCAGCAGTCTAACAGGGTCCTTGAACACTGAAGCTTTCTTT.

This clonotype was seen ten or more times. V usage is TRBV20-1 and J usage is TRBJ2-3; the match to TRBD2 covers 14 bases. The CDR3 totals 19 residues. Losses at the gene ends were 6 bases for V and 4 bases for J; bases not matched to a gene: 18. Germline V gives CDR1 DFQATT, CDR2 SNEGSKA (reference sequence). CDR3 DNA: TGCAGTGCCGAAAAAACGAAACCGGGACTAGCGGGAGTGGCAGATACGCAGTATTTT. This gives the protein CSAEKTKPGLAGVADTQYF.

There are a few counts of this clonotype. This sequence joins TRBV6-1 and TRBJ2-1, with TRBD2 matching over 9 bases. CDR3 length equals 17 residues. V dropped 4 bases and J dropped 4; count of bases not matched to a gene: 11. The germline V gene has CDR1 MNHNS and CDR2 SASEGT. Written as DNA, the CDR3 is TGTGCCAGCAGTGTGGGGGAAGGGCTAGCGGGGTACAATGAGCAGTTCTTC. Encoded protein: CASSVGEGLAGYNEQFF.

There are many counts of this clonotype. The chain combines TRBV6-1 with TRBJ2-1, with 8 bases aligning to TRBD2. Trimming at V came to 1 base and at J to 3 bases, leaving 2 bases not matched to a gene. The CDR3 loop spans 15 amino acids. CDR1 and CDR2 (germline): MNHNS, SASEGT. CDR3 protein: CASSEGTSNYNEQFF. Here the CDR3 DNA reads TGTGCCAGCAGTGAAGGGACTAGCAACTACAATGAGCAGTTCTTC.

The genes are TRBV20-1 and TRBJ1-5, with TRBD1 matching over 8 bases. The V and J ends lost 5 bases and 3 bases, in that order; junction bases with no gene match: 9. Germline CDR1 DFQATT, CDR2 SNEGSKA (reference sequence). This CDR3 is 15 amino acids long. The CDR3 region has the DNA TGCAGTGCTGGGAAGACAGGGGAAAACAATCAGCCCCAGCATTTT. This codes for CSAGKTGENNQPQHF.

The chain combines TRBV6-9 with TRBJ2-1; D might be TRBD1 (6 bases). Trimming removed 3 bases at V and 4 bases at J, with 10 bases between. This CDR3 has 14 residues. The V gene's germline CDR1 is MNHGY and CDR2 SVAAGI. CDR3 region: CASSYRDRYNEQFF. CDR3 DNA sequence: TGTGCCAGCAGTTACAGAGACAGGTACAATGAGCAGTTCTTC.

V usage is TRBV7-2 and J usage is TRBJ1-1; weak D call: TRBD1 (5 bases). CDR3 size: 14 residues. V was shortened by 9 bases and J by 1 base, with 15 bases between the two germline ends. Germline V gene data show CDR1 as SGHTA and CDR2 as FQGNSA. CDR3 in DNA: TGTGCCAGTCGGACGGACACCTCGAACACTGAAGCTTTCTTT. This translates into CASRTDTSNTEAFF.

This clonotype was counted at least ten times. The chain carries TRBV27 and TRBJ2-3; 7 bases are a match to TRBD2. CDR3 size: 16 residues. The ends lost 2 bases at V and 1 base at J; junction bases unmatched: 6. Looked up from germline, CDR1 is MNHEY and CDR2 is SMNVEV (reference sequence). As DNA, the CDR3 is TGTGCCAGCAGTTTAAGTAGCGGGCACCGCACAGATACGCAGTATTTT. Its protein product is CASSLSSGHRTDTQYF.

The genes are TRBV28 and TRBJ1-5, with TRBD1 as a possible D gene (5 bases). CDR1 is MDHEN, CDR2 SYDVKM, per germline. V gave up 2 bases and J gave up 2 bases, with 16 bases separating them. The CDR3 is made up of 17 amino acids. In nucleotides, the CDR3 is TGTGCCAGCAGTTTAGAGTTAGGAAGGGGTGGCAATCAGCCCCAGCATTTT. This translates into CASSLELGRGGNQPQHF.

V is TRBV24-1 and J is TRBJ1-1, with no clear D. The germline CDR1 and CDR2 sequences are KGHDR and SFDVKD. The CDR3 is 13 residues long. V was trimmed by 0 bases and J by 5 bases, leaving 6 bases between them. The CDR3 spells CATSDLLGTEAFF. The CDR3 DNA sequence: TGTGCCACCAGTGATTTGCTAGGGACTGAAGCTTTCTTT.

This clonotype was seen only a few times. V is TRBV20-1 and J is TRBJ1-1; TRBD1 matches at 9 bases. J gave up 8 bases and V 5 bases, and 15 bases lay outside the gene matches. Germline V gene lookup returns CDR1 DFQATT and CDR2 SNEGSKA (reference sequence). This CDR3 comprises 15 residues. CDR3 sequence (DNA): TGCAGTGCTCGAATTAAAAACAGGGGGCTAGGGGAAGCTTTCTTT. It yields the protein CSARIKNRGLGEAFF.

The rearrangement links TRBV5-1 to TRBJ2-2; D assignment may be TRBD1 or TRBD2 (5 bases each). CDR3 size: 17 residues. V shed 1 base and J shed 2 bases, with 15 bases lying between them. Germline CDR1 is SGHRS and CDR2 is YFSETQ. The CDR3 DNA reads TGCGCCAGCAGCTTGTTTGGGGGATCTCTAAACACCGGGGAGCTGTTTTTT. Translation: CASSLFGGSLNTGELFF.

This clonotype was counted many times. This chain uses TRBV20-1 with TRBJ1-5; D uncertain. The CDR3 is made up of 15 amino acids. CDR1 and CDR2 (germline): DFQATT, SNEGSKA (reference sequence). Trimming left V 3 bases short and J 2 bases short, with 14 bases between. The CDR3 loop is CSASGDAGGNQPQHF. The CDR3 DNA is TGCAGTGCTAGCGGGGATGCGGGAGGCAATCAGCCCCAGCATTTT.

This chain links TRBV5-1 with TRBJ2-1, with 11 bases lining up with TRBD2. J lost 4 bases, V lost 7 bases, and 7 bases had no gene match. The CDR3 spans 15 residues. Germline V gene lookup returns CDR1 SGHRS and CDR2 YFSETQ. The CDR3 region is CASGTLAGGYNEQFF. Written as DNA, the CDR3 is TGCGCCAGCGGGACGTTAGCGGGAGGGTACAATGAGCAGTTCTTC.

This clonotype was counted ten times or more. The chain combines TRBV19 with TRBJ2-3; D might be TRBD2 (5 bases). The CDR3 is 19 residues long. Trimming removed 2 bases at V and 3 bases at J, with 24 bases between. Germline lookup yields CDR1 LNHDA and CDR2 SQIVND (reference sequence). The CDR3 nucleotides read TGTGCCAGTAGTATACTTCTTTTGAGGAGCGGACCCTCTACAGATACGCAGTATTTT. Translating gives CASSILLLRSGPSTDTQYF. Looking up the rest from reference TRBV19 and TRBJ2-3 gives the full variable domain: DGGITQSPKYLFRKEGQNVTLSCEQNLNHDAMYWYRQDPGQGLRLIYYSQIVNDFQKGDIAEGYSVSREKKESFPLTVTSAQKNPTAFYLCASSILLLRSGPSTDTQYFGPGTRLTVL.

In its sample, this clonotype was seen many times. The V call is TRBV27, the J call TRBJ2-7; D uncertain. V lost 3 bases and J 6 bases, leaving 12 bases between the germline ends. The CDR3 is 13 amino acids. From germline, CDR1 is MNHEY and CDR2 SMNVEV (reference sequence). The DNA of the CDR3 is TGTGCCAGCAGTTTTGGTTCGGGTGGCGAGCAGTACTTC. Residues: CASSFGSGGEQYF.

The V call is TRBV5-5, the J call TRBJ2-5; TRBD2 is a possible D gene (5 bases). The germline V and J ends were trimmed by 2 bases and 7 bases, with 18 bases remaining between them. CDR3 length equals 15 residues. Germline CDR1 and CDR2: SGHKS and YYEKEE (reference sequence). The CDR3 DNA follows: TGTGCCAGCAGCTTAGGTCACGTCGGGATCGGGACCCAGTACTTC. Residues: CASSLGHVGIGTQYF.

This clonotype occurred many times. The chain is built from TRBV28 and TRBJ2-3; D may be TRBD1 (5 bases). There are 15 residues in the CDR3. V was trimmed by 3 bases and J by 2 bases, leaving 12 bases between them. Germline V gives CDR1 MDHEN, CDR2 SYDVKM. The CDR3 DNA reads as TGTGCCAGCAGTTTTGAGGCAGGGTTCACAGATACGCAGTATTTT. Translated: CASSFEAGFTDTQYF. Full variable domain (outside the CDR3, taken from reference TRBV28 and TRBJ2-3): DVKVTQSSRYLVKRTGEKVFLECVQDMDHENMFWYRQDPGLGLRLIYFSYDVKMKEKGDIPEGYSVSREKKERFSLILESASTNQTSMYLCASSFEAGFTDTQYFGPGTRLTVL.

This clonotype was seen at least ten times. The J gene is TRBJ1-2, the V gene TRBV5-1; D remains ambiguous. Per germline, CDR1 SGHRS and CDR2 YFSETQ. Deletions cut 0 bases from V and 4 bases from J, with 7 bases between. CDR3 length: 13 residues. CDR3 amino acids: CASSLGGSYGYTF. The CDR3 nucleotides read TGCGCCAGCAGCTTGGGCGGTTCCTATGGCTACACCTTC.

V gene TRBV20-1 combines with J gene TRBJ2-1; TRBD2 matches at 14 bases. Germline CDR1 reads DFQATT; CDR2 reads SNEGSKA (reference sequence). The V gene end was trimmed by 3 bases and the J gene end by 5 bases; junction bases not matched to a gene: 15. The CDR3 runs 19 residues. The CDR3 spells CSASILPGLAGVGDNEQFF. CDR3 coding DNA: TGCAGTGCTAGTATACTTCCGGGACTAGCGGGAGTAGGCGACAATGAGCAGTTCTTC.

This rearrangement joins TRBV13 to TRBJ1-2, with 9 bases fitting TRBD1. The J segment lost 5 bases and the V segment lost 2 bases, leaving 9 bases of the junction unmatched. This CDR3 is built from 16 residues. Germline CDR1 is PRHDT and CDR2 is FYEKMQ (reference sequence). In DNA form, the CDR3 reads TGTGCCAGCAGCTTAAGAGCCGGGACAGGGACTTATGGCTACACCTTC. It is translated as CASSLRAGTGTYGYTF.

This chain uses TRBV19 with TRBJ1-1, with 9 bases aligning to TRBD1. The germline V gene has CDR1 LNHDA and CDR2 SQIVND (reference sequence). The CDR3 is 16 amino acids. The V and J ends lost 7 bases and 1 base, in that order; junction bases with no gene match: 10. CDR3 loop: CASKKDRGIRNTEAFF. CDR3 coding DNA: TGTGCCAGTAAAAAGGACAGGGGTATAAGGAACACTGAAGCTTTCTTT.

In its sample, this clonotype was seen many times. The rearrangement joins TRBV11-2 to TRBJ1-1; TRBD1 matches at 7 bases. The CDR3 extends over 16 amino acids. The V and J ends lost 0 bases and 3 bases, in that order; junction bases with no gene match: 7. CDR1 and CDR2 from the germline V gene are SGHAT and FQNNGV. The CDR3 nucleotides read TGTGCCAGCAGCTTAGAGACTATCGACAGGGACACTGAAGCTTTCTTT. Its translation: CASSLETIDRDTEAFF.

This chain links TRBV6-6 with TRBJ2-1, with D possibly TRBD2 on 6 matching bases. Trimming left V 0 bases short and J 3 bases short, with 9 bases between. Germline V gene lookup returns CDR1 MNHNY and CDR2 SVGAGI (reference sequence). The CDR3 loop spans 15 amino acids. CDR3 nucleotide sequence: TGTGCCAGCAGTTACTCTGGCGGGAACTACAATGAGCAGTTCTTC. This encodes CASSYSGGNYNEQFF.

The chain links TRBV3-1 to TRBJ1-1; 9 bases agree with TRBD1. Germline V gene data show CDR1 as LGHDT and CDR2 as YNNKEL (reference sequence). The CDR3 is made up of 13 amino acids. J lost 11 bases, V lost 5 bases, and 9 bases had no gene match. The CDR3 sequence: CASSNTGGLDAFF. The CDR3 DNA sequence: TGTGCCAGCAGCAACACAGGGGGCTTAGATGCTTTCTTT.

This clonotype was detected a few times. This chain uses TRBV4-2 with TRBJ2-2, with 7 nucleotides matching TRBD2. CDR3 length: 16 residues. Germline V gene sequence: CDR1 LGHNA, CDR2 YNFKEQ. V was pared by 1 base and J by 3 bases, with 5 bases of the junction left unmatched. DNA for the CDR3: TGTGCCAGCAGCCAAGGTCGCGGGAGAGACACCGGGGAGCTGTTTTTT. Translating gives CASSQGRGRDTGELFF.